The 10 T cell receptor beta chains below come from one sample, sequenced in a study of Ad26.COV2.S vaccination and SARS-CoV-2 variants. Treatment described: roughly 18 received Ad26.COV2.S at low or high dose, single or two shots; roughly five received placebo; per-sample allocation not given. Vaccine and placebo recipients were sampled on day 63 after the first injection. Clones were read by immunoSEQ multiplex PCR, and TCRdb kept only the in-frame ones, dropping some. This sample carries some 250,000 clones, more than 75% of them seen once, and the ten largest clones take about 10%. The starting material was peripheral blood, obtained in a trial of Ad26.COV2.S vaccine versus placebo. The receptors here all came from a person between 18 and 65 years old who received the Ad26.COV2.S COVID-19 vaccine or a placebo.

The chain's CDR3 is CASSSGQGTTQYF. The CDR3 nucleotides are TGCGCCAGCAGCTCGGGACAGGGGACAACCCAGTACTTC. V usage is TRBV5-1 and J usage is TRBJ2-5; TRBD1 aligns across 10 bases. Germline CDR1 reads SGHRS; CDR2 reads YFSETQ. V lost 3 bases to trimming and J lost 8 bases; unmatched junction nucleotides: 4. The CDR3 is 13 residues long.

CDR3 sequence (DNA): TGCAGCGCTGGAATTGGGATCGATCAGCCCCAGCATTTT. Encoded protein: CSAGIGIDQPQHF. V usage is TRBV29-1 and J usage is TRBJ1-5; D gene unclear. V shed 7 bases and J shed 5 bases, with 15 bases lying between them. Germline V gene lookup returns CDR1 SQVTM and CDR2 ANQGSEA. CDR3 length: 13 amino acids.

The J gene is TRBJ2-2, the V gene TRBV6-2 or TRBV6-3; 7 bases fit TRBD1. Looked up from germline, CDR1 is MNHEY and CDR2 is SVGEGT. Germline trimming cut 0 bases from V and 3 bases from J; bases unmatched to any gene: 4. This CDR3 contains 16 residues. The CDR3 DNA is TGTGCCAGCAGTTACTCCGGGACAGCTTACACCGGGGAGCTGTTTTTT. This codes for CASSYSGTAYTGELFF.

The V call is TRBV18, the J call TRBJ1-6; 10 nucleotides line up with TRBD1. CDR1 is KGHSH and CDR2 is LQKENI in the germline V gene. The CDR3 consists of 15 residues. V lost 6 bases and J lost 8; bases outside the gene matches: 7. The CDR3 reads CASSATGTGDSPLHF. The CDR3 nucleotides read TGTGCCAGCTCGGCCACCGGGACAGGGGATTCACCCCTCCACTTT.

This chain uses TRBV13 with TRBJ1-5; D call uncertain. CDR1 and CDR2 from the germline V gene are PRHDT and FYEKMQ (reference sequence). Trimming removed 0 bases at V and 6 bases at J, with 6 bases between. The CDR3 loop spans 13 amino acids. CDR3 amino acids: CASSLGSGQPQHF. CDR3 nucleotides: TGTGCCAGCAGCTTAGGCTCTGGTCAGCCCCAGCATTTT.

The gene calls are TRBV2 and TRBJ2-1; no firm D call. Germline loops: CDR1 SNHLY, CDR2 FYNNEI. This CDR3 has 12 amino acids. V was clipped by 3 bases and J by 11 bases, with 11 bases between them. The CDR3 spells CASSELGIKQFF. CDR3 coding DNA: TGTGCCAGCAGTGAGTTAGGGATCAAGCAGTTCTTC. Filled out from reference TRBV2 and TRBJ2-1, the complete variable domain reads EPEVTQTPSHQVTQMGQEVILRCVPISNHLYFYWYRQILGQKVEFLVSFYNNEISEKSEIFDDQFSVERPDGSNFTLKIRSTKLEDSAMYFCASSELGIKQFFGPGTRLTVL.

The gene calls are TRBV7-9 and TRBJ2-5; D gene unclear. The germline V gene encodes CDR1 SEHNR and CDR2 FQNEAQ (reference sequence). CDR3 length: 16 amino acids. With 2 bases removed from V and 5 bases from J, the gap between germline ends came to 18 bases. This CDR3 reads CASSLNGWGTIETQYF. The CDR3 region has the DNA TGTGCCAGCAGCTTAAACGGTTGGGGAACCATCGAGACCCAGTACTTC.

The chain carries TRBV5-4 and TRBJ2-1; 11 bases map to TRBD2. The length of the CDR3 is 16 residues. With V trimmed by 3 bases and J by 6 bases, 8 bases remained unmatched. The germline gives CDR1 SGHNT, CDR2 YYREEE (reference sequence). The CDR3 DNA sequence: TGTGCCAGCAGCTCCGGACTAGCGGGTATGGCCAATGAGCAGTTCTTC. Translating it yields CASSSGLAGMANEQFF.

This clone showed up just once. V and J are TRBV20-1 and TRBJ1-5; D is unresolved. CDR3 length: 16 amino acids. V lost 3 bases, J lost 0 bases, and 15 bases lay in between. CDR1 is DFQATT, CDR2 SNEGSKA, per germline (reference sequence). As DNA, the CDR3 is TGCAGTGCTAGTGATGTCAGGTCTCTTAGCAATCAGCCCCAGCATTTT. Its translation is CSASDVRSLSNQPQHF.

V and J are TRBV30 and TRBJ1-2; D remains ambiguous. The V and J ends lost 1 base and 2 bases respectively, with 8 bases between them. The germline gives CDR1 GTSNPN, CDR2 SVGIG (reference sequence). The CDR3 totals 13 residues. The CDR3 loop reads CAWSATGNYGYTF. The CDR3 region has the DNA TGTGCCTGGAGTGCCACGGGCAACTATGGCTACACCTTC.